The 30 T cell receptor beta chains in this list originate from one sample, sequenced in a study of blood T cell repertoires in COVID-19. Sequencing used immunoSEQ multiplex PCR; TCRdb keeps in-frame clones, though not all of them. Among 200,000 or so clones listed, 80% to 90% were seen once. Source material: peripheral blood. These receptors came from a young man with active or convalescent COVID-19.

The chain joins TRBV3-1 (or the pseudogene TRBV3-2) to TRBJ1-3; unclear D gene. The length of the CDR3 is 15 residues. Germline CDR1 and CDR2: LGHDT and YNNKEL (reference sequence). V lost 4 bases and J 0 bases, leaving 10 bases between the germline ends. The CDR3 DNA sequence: TGTGCCAGCAGCCCGTACCGGGACTCTGGAAACACCATATATTTT. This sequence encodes CASSPYRDSGNTIYF.

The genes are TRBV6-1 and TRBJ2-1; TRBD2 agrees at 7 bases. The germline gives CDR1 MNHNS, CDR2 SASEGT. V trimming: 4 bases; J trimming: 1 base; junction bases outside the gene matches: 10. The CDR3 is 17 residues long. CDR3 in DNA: TGTGCCAGCAGTGCCTACGGGCGGGGGAGTTCCTACAATGAGCAGTTCTTC. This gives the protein CASSAYGRGSSYNEQFF.

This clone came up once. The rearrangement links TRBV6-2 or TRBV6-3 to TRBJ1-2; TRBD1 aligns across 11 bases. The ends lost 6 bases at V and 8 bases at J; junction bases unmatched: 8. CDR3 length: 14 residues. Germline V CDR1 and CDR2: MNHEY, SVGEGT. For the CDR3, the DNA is TGTGCCAGCAGCTTACCGGACAGGGGGCGAGGCTACACCTTC. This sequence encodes CASSLPDRGRGYTF.

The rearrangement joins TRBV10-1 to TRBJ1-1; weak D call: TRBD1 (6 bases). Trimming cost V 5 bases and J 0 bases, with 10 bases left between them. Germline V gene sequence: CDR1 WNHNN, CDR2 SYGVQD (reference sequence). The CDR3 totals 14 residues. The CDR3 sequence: CASSQGSVNTEAFF. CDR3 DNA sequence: TGCGCCAGCAGTCAGGGGTCAGTGAACACTGAAGCTTTCTTT.

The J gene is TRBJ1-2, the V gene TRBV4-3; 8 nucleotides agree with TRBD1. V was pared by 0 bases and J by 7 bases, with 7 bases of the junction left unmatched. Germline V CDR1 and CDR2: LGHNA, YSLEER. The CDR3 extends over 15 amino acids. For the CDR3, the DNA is TGCGCCAGCAGCCAAGACAGGAGGACAGGGTTTGGCTACACCTTC. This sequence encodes CASSQDRRTGFGYTF.

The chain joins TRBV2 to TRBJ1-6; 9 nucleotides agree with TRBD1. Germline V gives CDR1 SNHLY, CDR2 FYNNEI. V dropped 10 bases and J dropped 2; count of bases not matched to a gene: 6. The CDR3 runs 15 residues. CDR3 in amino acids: CANPDRGAYNSPLHF. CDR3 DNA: TGTGCCAACCCTGACAGGGGGGCCTATAATTCACCCCTCCACTTT.

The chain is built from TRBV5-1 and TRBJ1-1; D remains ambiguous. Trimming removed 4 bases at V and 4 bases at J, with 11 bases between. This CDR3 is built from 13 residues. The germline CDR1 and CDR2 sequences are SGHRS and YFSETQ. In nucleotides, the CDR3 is TGCGCCAGCAGCGCAACCCTGCGCACTGAAGCTTTCTTT. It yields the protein CASSATLRTEAFF.

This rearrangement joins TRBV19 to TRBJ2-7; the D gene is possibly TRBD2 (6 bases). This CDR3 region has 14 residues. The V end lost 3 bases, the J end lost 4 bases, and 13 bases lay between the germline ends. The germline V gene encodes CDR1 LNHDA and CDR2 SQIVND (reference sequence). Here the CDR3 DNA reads TGTGCCAGTAGTATGGGGACTCCATCTTACGAGCAGTACTTC. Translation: CASSMGTPSYEQYF.

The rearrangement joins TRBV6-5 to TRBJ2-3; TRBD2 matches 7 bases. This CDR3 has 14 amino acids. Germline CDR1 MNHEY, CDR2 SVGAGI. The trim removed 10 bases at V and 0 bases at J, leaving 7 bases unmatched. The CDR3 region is CATGVGRSTDTQYF. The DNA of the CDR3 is TGTGCCACCGGAGTCGGGAGGAGCACAGATACGCAGTATTTT.

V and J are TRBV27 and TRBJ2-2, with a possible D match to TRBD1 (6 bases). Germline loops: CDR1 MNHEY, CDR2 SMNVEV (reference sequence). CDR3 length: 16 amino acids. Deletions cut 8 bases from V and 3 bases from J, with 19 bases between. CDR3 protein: CASRNRDKEYTGELFF. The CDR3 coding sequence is TGTGCCAGCCGGAACCGGGACAAAGAATACACCGGGGAGCTGTTTTTT.

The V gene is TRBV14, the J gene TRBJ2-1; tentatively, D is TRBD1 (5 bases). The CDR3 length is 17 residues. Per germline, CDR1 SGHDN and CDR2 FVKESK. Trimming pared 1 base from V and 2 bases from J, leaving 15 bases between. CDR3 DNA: TGTGCCAGCAGCCAAGGCCCAGGGAAGGCTGCCTACAATGAGCAGTTCTTC. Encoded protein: CASSQGPGKAAYNEQFF.

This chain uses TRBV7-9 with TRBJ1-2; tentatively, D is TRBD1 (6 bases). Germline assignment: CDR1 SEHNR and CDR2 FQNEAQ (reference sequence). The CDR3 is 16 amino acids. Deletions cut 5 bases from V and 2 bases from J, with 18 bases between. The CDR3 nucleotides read TGTGCCAGCAGCGCCCTCCAGGGGCGACAGAACTATGGCTACACCTTC. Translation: CASSALQGRQNYGYTF. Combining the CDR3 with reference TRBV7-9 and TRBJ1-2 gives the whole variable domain DTGVSQNPRHKITKRGQNVTFRCDPISEHNRLYWYRQTLGQGPEFLTYFQNEAQLEKSRLLSDRFSAERPKGSFSTLEIQRTEQGDSAMYLCASSALQGRQNYGYTFGSGTRLTVV.

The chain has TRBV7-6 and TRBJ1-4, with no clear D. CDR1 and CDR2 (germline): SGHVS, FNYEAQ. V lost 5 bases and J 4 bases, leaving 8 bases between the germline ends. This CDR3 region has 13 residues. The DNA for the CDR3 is TGTGCCAGCAGCCGGAGGTATAATGAAAAACTGTTTTTT. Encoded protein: CASSRRYNEKLFF. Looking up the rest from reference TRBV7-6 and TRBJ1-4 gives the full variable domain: GAGVSQSPRYKVTKRGQDVALRCDPISGHVSLYWYRQALGQGPEFLTYFNYEAQQDKSGLPNDRFSAERPEGSISTLTIQRTEQRDSAMYRCASSRRYNEKLFFGSGTQLSVL.

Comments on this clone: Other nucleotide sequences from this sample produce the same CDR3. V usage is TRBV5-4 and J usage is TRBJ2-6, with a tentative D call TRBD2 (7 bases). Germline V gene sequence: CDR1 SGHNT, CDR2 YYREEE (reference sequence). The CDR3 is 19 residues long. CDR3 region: CPTINTTGGPPSGANVLTF. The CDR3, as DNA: TGTCCCACAATAAACACGACCGGGGGGCCCCCCTCTGGGGCCAACGTCCTGACTTTC.

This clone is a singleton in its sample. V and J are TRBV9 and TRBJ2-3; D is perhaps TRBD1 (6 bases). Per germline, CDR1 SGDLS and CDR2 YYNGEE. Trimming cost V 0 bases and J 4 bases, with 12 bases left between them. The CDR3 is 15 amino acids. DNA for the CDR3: TGTGCCAGCAGCGTAGAGGCAGGGGCTTCAGATACGCAGTATTTT. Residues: CASSVEAGASDTQYF.

The CDR3 region has the DNA TGCGCCAGCAGCCATCGAGGTTTACGAGTCGGCGAGCAGTACGTC. It encodes CASSHRGLRVGEQYV. The chain is built from TRBV5-1 and TRBJ2-7, with D hard to call. Trimming left V 4 bases short and J 6 bases short, with 20 bases between. Looked up from germline, CDR1 is SGHRS and CDR2 is YFSETQ. The CDR3 totals 15 residues.

As DNA, the CDR3 is TGTGCCTGGAGTCCAACAGGGGGCGGTGACACCATATATTTT. Protein sequence: CAWSPTGGGDTIYF. The chain combines TRBV30 with TRBJ1-3; 9 bases fit TRBD1. The CDR3 covers 14 residues. The germline V gene encodes CDR1 GTSNPN and CDR2 SVGIG (reference sequence). The junction had 7 bases not matched to a gene; V was cut back by 2 bases and J by 8 bases.

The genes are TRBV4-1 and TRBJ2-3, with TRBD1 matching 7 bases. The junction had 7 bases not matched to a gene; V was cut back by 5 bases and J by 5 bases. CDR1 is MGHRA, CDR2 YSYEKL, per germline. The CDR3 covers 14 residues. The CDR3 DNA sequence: TGCGCCAGCAGCTTGACACAGGGGCGAGATACGCAGTATTTT. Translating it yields CASSLTQGRDTQYF.

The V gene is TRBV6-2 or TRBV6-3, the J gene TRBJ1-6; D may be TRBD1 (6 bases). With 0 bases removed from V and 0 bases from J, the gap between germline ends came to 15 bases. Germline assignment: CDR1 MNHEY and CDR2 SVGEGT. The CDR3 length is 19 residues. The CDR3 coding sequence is TGTGCCAGCAGTTACTCGGACAGTACGTTCAGCTCCTATAATTCACCCCTCCACTTT. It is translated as CASSYSDSTFSSYNSPLHF.

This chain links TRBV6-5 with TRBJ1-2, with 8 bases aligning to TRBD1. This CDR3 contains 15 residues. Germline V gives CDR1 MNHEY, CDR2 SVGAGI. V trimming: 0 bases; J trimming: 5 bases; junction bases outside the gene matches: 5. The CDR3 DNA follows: TGTGCCAGCAGTTACTCCTCTCAGGGGGCTTATGGCTACACCTTC. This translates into CASSYSSQGAYGYTF.

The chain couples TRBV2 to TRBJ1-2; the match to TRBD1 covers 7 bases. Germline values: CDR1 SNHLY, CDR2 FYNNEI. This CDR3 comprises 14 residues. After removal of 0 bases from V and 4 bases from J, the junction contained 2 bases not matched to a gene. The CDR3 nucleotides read TGTGCCAGCAGTGAAGCACGGGACAGCTATGGCTACACCTTC. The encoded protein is CASSEARDSYGYTF. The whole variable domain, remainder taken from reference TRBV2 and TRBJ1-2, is EPEVTQTPSHQVTQMGQEVILRCVPISNHLYFYWYRQILGQKVEFLVSFYNNEISEKSEIFDDQFSVERPDGSNFTLKIRSTKLEDSAMYFCASSEARDSYGYTFGSGTRLTVV.

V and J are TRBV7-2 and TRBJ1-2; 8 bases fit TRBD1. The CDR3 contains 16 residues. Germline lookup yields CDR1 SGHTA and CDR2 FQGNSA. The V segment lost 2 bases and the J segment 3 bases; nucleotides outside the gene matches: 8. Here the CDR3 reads CASSLRMTGDDYGYTF. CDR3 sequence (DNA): TGTGCCAGCAGCTTACGGATGACAGGGGATGACTATGGCTACACCTTC. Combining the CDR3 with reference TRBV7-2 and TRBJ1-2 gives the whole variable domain GAGVSQSPSNKVTEKGKDVELRCDPISGHTALYWYRQSLGQGLEFLIYFQGNSAPDKSGLPSDRFSAERTGGSVSTLTIQRTQQEDSAVYLCASSLRMTGDDYGYTFGSGTRLTVV.

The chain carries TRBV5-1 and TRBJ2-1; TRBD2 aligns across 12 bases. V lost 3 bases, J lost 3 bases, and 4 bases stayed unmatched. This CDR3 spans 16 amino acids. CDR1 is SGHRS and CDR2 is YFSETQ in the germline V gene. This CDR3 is CASSSRLAGVYNEQFF. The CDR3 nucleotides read TGCGCCAGCAGCTCGAGACTAGCGGGGGTCTACAATGAGCAGTTCTTC.

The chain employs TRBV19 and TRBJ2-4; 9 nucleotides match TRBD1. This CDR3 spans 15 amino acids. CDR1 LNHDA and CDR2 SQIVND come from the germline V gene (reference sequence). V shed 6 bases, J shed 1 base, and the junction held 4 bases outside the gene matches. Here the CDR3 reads CASSKQGAAKNIQYF. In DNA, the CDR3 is TGTGCCAGTAGCAAACAGGGGGCGGCCAAAAACATTCAGTACTTC.

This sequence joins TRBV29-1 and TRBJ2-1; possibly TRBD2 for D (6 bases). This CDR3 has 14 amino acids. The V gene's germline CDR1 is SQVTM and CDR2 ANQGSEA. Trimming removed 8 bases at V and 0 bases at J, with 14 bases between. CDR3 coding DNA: TGCAGCATGGCGCTAGCGATCTCCTACAATGAGCAGTTCTTC. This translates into CSMALAISYNEQFF.

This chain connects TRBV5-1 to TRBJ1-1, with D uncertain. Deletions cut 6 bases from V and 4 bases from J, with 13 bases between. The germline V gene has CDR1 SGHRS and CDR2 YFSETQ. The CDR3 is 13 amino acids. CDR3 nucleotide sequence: TGCGCCAGCACCTCCAGTGGAGGCACTGAAGCTTTCTTT. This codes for CASTSSGGTEAFF.

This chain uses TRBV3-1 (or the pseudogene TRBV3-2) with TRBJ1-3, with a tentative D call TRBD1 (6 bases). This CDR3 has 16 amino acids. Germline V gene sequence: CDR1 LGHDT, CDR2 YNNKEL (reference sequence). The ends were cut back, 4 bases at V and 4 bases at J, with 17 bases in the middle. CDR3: CASSREGGSLGNTIYF. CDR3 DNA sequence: TGTGCCAGCAGCCGAGAAGGGGGTTCCTTAGGAAACACCATATATTTT.

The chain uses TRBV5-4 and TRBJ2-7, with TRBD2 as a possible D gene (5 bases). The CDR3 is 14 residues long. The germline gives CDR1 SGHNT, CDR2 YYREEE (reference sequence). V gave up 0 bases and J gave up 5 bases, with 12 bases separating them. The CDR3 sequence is CASSLDPGGDEQYF. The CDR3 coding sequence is TGTGCCAGCAGCTTGGACCCTGGAGGCGACGAGCAGTACTTC.

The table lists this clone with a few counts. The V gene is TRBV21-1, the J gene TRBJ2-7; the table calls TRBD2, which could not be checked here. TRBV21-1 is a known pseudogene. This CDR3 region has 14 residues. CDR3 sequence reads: CARASAGNTYEQYF. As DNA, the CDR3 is TGTGCCAGGGCTTCGGCGGGAAACACCTACGAGCAGTACTTC.

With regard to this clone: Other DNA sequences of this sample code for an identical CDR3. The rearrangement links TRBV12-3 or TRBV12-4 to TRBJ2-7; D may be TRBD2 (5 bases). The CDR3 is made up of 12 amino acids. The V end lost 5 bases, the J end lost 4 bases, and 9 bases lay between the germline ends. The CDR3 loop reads CASSADSYEQYF. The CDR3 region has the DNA TGTGCCAGCAGTGCGGACTCTTACGAGCAGTACTTC.